These 3 T cell receptor beta chains share one sample of origin, sequenced in a study of shared T cell receptors in the human thymus. TCRdb's copy holds only in-frame clones and misses some; the assay was immunoSEQ multiplex PCR. Here the sample spans some 760,000 clones, approximately 83% being singletons. This same sample was also taken into another study, of human thymus T cells.

The sample comprised thymocytes. The receptors derive from a girl in the first two years of life with a congenital heart defect.

The chain is built from TRBV5-1 and TRBJ1-4; 7 positions agree with TRBD1. Germline CDR1 and CDR2: SGHRS and YFSETQ. This CDR3 has 15 residues. The V and J ends lost 4 bases and 7 bases, in that order; junction bases with no gene match: 10. The CDR3 coding sequence is TGCGCCAGCAGCCAGCAGGGGGACTCGGGTGAAAAACTGTTTTTT. Its protein product is CASSQQGDSGEKLFF. Full variable domain (outside the CDR3, taken from reference TRBV5-1 and TRBJ1-4): KAGVTQTPRYLIKTRGQQVTLSCSPISGHRSVSWYQQTPGQGLQFLFEYFSETQRNKGNFPGRFSGRQFSNSRSEMNVSTLELGDSALYLCASSQQGDSGEKLFFGSGTQLSVL.

The V gene is TRBV4-2, the J gene TRBJ1-1; D gene uncertain. V lost 0 bases and J lost 6, with 8 bases in between. The CDR3 is 13 amino acids. CDR1 is LGHNA and CDR2 is YNFKEQ in the germline V gene. The CDR3 region is CASSQDRGAEAFF. In nucleotides, the CDR3 is TGTGCCAGCAGCCAAGACCGGGGAGCTGAAGCTTTCTTT.

The rearrangement joins TRBV29-1 to TRBJ2-1, with 12 nucleotides matching TRBD2. CDR1 is SQVTM, CDR2 ANQGSEA, per germline. V was clipped by 7 bases and J by 2 bases; unmatched bases: 6. CDR3 length: 15 amino acids. The CDR3 region has the DNA TGCAGCGCTACCGGACTAGCGGGGCCCTACAATGAGCAGTTCTTC. Amino acids: CSATGLAGPYNEQFF.